Shown below are 15 T cell receptor beta chains from a single sample sequenced in a study of OX40 agonist ivuxolimab in advanced cancers. Some clones are missing from TCRdb's copy, which holds only in-frame ones; the method was immunoSEQ multiplex PCR. The data show 18,000 or so clones, with around 69% seen just once and 15% to 20% held by the top ten. The sample was CD4+ or CD8+ T cells sorted from blood, taken in a trial of the OX40 agonist ivuxolimab. The source of these receptors is an adult with an advanced solid tumor such as melanoma, head and neck, liver or kidney cancer.

CDR3 nucleotides: TGCAGCGTAGGGGGCTATGGGAACACTGAAGCTTTCTTT. As protein: CSVGGYGNTEAFF. The chain combines TRBV29-1 with TRBJ1-1; 7 bases fit TRBD1. Trimming at V came to 6 bases and at J to 1 base, leaving 5 bases not matched to a gene. The CDR3 length is 13 residues. The germline CDR1 and CDR2 sequences are SQVTM and ANQGSEA.

Only one count was recorded for this clone. The chain has TRBV28 and TRBJ2-7, with D possibly being TRBD2 (6 bases). Germline CDR1 and CDR2: MDHEN and SYDVKM. V was clipped by 5 bases and J by 6 bases, with 14 bases between them. The CDR3 is 13 residues long. The DNA for the CDR3 is TGTGCCAGCAGTGACCGACTAGTTTCCGAGCAGTACTTC. Translation: CASSDRLVSEQYF.

The chain has TRBV27 and TRBJ2-3; TRBD2 agrees at 11 bases. Germline trimming cut 8 bases from V and 6 bases from J; bases unmatched to any gene: 13. This CDR3 is built from 16 residues. CDR1 and CDR2 (germline): MNHEY, SMNVEV (reference sequence). The CDR3 sequence: CASFFSGTSGFDTQYF. For the CDR3, the DNA is TGTGCCAGCTTCTTTTCCGGGACTAGCGGTTTTGATACGCAGTATTTT.

The chain joins TRBV6-6 to TRBJ2-7; a possible D gene is TRBD2 (6 bases). Germline assignment: CDR1 MNHNY and CDR2 SVGAGI (reference sequence). The V and J ends lost 7 bases and 2 bases respectively, with 12 bases between them. This CDR3 is built from 13 residues. The CDR3, as DNA: TGTGCCAGCACGGACTACACCACCTACGAGCAGTACTTC. It codes for CASTDYTTYEQYF.

The rearrangement links TRBV27 to TRBJ1-2; D is undetermined. The V gene lost 0 bases and the J gene lost 2 bases, with 10 bases spanning the gap. The CDR3 extends over 15 amino acids. The V gene's germline CDR1 is MNHEY and CDR2 SMNVEV (reference sequence). In nucleotides, the CDR3 is TGTGCCAGCAGTTTATCGGGTGACTGGAACTATGGCTACACCTTC. Translation: CASSLSGDWNYGYTF.

V gene TRBV6-5 combines with J gene TRBJ2-7; 11 positions match TRBD2. The CDR3 covers 13 residues. The V segment lost 8 bases and the J segment 3 bases; nucleotides outside the gene matches: 3. Germline values: CDR1 MNHEY, CDR2 SVGAGI. The CDR3 DNA is TGTGCCAGCGGGGGACTAGCGGACTACGAGCAGTACTTC. Residues: CASGGLADYEQYF.

The V and J genes are TRBV7-6 and TRBJ2-5; D gene uncertain. Looked up from germline, CDR1 is SGHVS and CDR2 is FNYEAQ. The ends were cut back, 4 bases at V and 3 bases at J, with 6 bases in the middle. CDR3 length: 12 residues. Written as DNA, the CDR3 is TGTGCCAGCAGCTCGGGTGAAGAGACCCAGTACTTC. Translation gives CASSSGEETQYF.

The chain combines TRBV28 with TRBJ2-7; D is undetermined. The CDR3 is 15 residues long. Looked up from germline, CDR1 is MDHEN and CDR2 is SYDVKM. Between the trimmed V and J ends, which lost 3 bases and 0 bases, there was a span of 12 bases. CDR3 coding DNA: TGTGCCAGCAGTTTTCTGCGATCCAGCTCCTACGAGCAGTACTTC. Its translation: CASSFLRSSSYEQYF.

This clone is a singleton in its sample. This chain uses TRBV5-6 with TRBJ2-7; D gene unclear. This CDR3 has 11 residues. Per germline, CDR1 SGHDT and CDR2 YYEEEE. The V and J ends lost 3 bases and 3 bases respectively, with 4 bases between them. CDR3 nucleotide sequence: TGTGCCAGCAGCTGGGACTACGAGCAGTACTTC. It encodes CASSWDYEQYF.

The gene calls are TRBV5-4 and TRBJ2-5, with D hard to call. The CDR3 is 13 residues long. Trimming removed 4 bases at V and 5 bases at J, with 12 bases between. CDR1 is SGHNT, CDR2 YYREEE, per germline (reference sequence). CDR3 sequence reads: CASSGAGWETQYF. CDR3 nucleotides: TGTGCCAGCAGCGGTGCTGGGTGGGAGACCCAGTACTTC.

The chain recombines TRBV7-6 with TRBJ2-1; D perhaps matches TRBD2 (7 bases). CDR1 is SGHVS and CDR2 is FNYEAQ in the germline V gene. Trimming left V 5 bases short and J 8 bases short, with 25 bases between. This CDR3 spans 17 amino acids. Here the CDR3 reads CASSTSEPTGKGYEQFF. Written as DNA, the CDR3 is TGTGCCAGCAGCACTAGCGAGCCGACAGGAAAGGGGTATGAGCAGTTCTTC.

The chain has TRBV7-9 and TRBJ1-6; TRBD1 might be the D (5 bases). Trimming took 0 bases from V and 7 from J, leaving 16 bases between them. Germline V gives CDR1 SEHNR, CDR2 FQNEAQ (reference sequence). This CDR3 region has 17 residues. The CDR3 loop reads CASSLARDLFGNSPLHF. The CDR3 nucleotides read TGTGCCAGCAGCTTAGCGCGGGACCTCTTCGGAAATTCACCCCTCCACTTT.

For this clone: One end of the junction fails to match germline, which may point to a read error. The chain recombines TRBV19 with TRBJ1-6, with no clear D. Germline V gives CDR1 LNHDA, CDR2 SQIVND (reference sequence). This CDR3 spans 13 amino acids. The CDR3 sequence: CASSIGPNSPLHF. As DNA, the CDR3 is TGTGCCAGTAGTATAGGGCCAAATTCGCCCCTCCACTTT.

This clone turned up a few times. The J gene is TRBJ2-1, the V gene TRBV27, with TRBD2 identical over 13 bases. V shed 2 bases and J 4 bases; nucleotides not matched to a gene: 2. The CDR3 is 16 amino acids. Germline V lookup: CDR1 MNHEY, CDR2 SMNVEV (reference sequence). In DNA form, the CDR3 reads TGTGCCAGCAGTTTAGGGACTAGCGGGGTTTACAATGAGCAGTTCTTC. It yields the protein CASSLGTSGVYNEQFF.

The chain recombines TRBV4-1 with TRBJ1-5; unclear D gene. This CDR3 has 15 residues. V was trimmed by 1 base and J by 6 bases, leaving 13 bases between them. Germline V gene lookup returns CDR1 MGHRA and CDR2 YSYEKL. CDR3 residues: CASSQGTRFGQPQHF. The CDR3 nucleotides read TGCGCCAGCAGCCAAGGCACTAGGTTTGGTCAGCCCCAGCATTTT.